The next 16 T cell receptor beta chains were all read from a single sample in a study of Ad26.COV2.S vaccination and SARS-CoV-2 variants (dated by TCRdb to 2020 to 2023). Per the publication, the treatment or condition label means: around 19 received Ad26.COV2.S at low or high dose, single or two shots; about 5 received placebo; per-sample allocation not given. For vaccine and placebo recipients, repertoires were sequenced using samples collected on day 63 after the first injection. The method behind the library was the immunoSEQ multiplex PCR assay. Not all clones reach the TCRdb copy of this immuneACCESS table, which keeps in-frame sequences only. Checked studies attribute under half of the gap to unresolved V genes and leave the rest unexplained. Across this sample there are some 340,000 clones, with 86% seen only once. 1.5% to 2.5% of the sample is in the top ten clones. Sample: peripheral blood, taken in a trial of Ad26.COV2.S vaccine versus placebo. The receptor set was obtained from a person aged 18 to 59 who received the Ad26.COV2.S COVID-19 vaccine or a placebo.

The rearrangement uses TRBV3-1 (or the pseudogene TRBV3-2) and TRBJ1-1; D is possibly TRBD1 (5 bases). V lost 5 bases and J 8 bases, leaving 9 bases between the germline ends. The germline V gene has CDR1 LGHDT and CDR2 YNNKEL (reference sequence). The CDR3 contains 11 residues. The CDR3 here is CASSSRTEAFF. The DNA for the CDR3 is TGTGCCAGCAGCAGCCGGACAGAAGCTTTCTTT.

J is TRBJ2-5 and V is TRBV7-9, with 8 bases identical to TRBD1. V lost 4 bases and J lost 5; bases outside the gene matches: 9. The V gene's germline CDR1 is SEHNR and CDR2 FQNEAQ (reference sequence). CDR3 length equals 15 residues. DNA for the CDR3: TGTGCCAGCAGCTCACAATCAGGGGGCTGGGAGACCCAGTACTTC. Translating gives CASSSQSGGWETQYF.

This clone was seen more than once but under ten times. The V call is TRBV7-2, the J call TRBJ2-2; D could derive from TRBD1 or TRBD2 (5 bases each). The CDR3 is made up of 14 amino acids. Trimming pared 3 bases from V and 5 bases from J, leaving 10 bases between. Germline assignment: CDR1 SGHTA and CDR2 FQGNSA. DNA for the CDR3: TGTGCCAGCAGCTTGTGGGGACCTACCGGGGAGCTGTTTTTT. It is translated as CASSLWGPTGELFF.

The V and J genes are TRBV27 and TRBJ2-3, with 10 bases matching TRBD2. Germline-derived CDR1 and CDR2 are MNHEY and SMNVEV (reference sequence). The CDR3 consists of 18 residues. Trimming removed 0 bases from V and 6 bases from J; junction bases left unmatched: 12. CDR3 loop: CASSLSPAGLAGVDTQYF. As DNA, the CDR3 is TGTGCCAGCAGTTTATCCCCCGCGGGGCTAGCGGGGGTTGATACGCAGTATTTT.

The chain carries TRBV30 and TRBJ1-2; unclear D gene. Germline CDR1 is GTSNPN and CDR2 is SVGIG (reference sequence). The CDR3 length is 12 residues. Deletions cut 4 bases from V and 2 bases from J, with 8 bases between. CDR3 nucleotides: TGTGCCTGGAACGCAGGAAACTATGGCTACACCTTC. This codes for CAWNAGNYGYTF.

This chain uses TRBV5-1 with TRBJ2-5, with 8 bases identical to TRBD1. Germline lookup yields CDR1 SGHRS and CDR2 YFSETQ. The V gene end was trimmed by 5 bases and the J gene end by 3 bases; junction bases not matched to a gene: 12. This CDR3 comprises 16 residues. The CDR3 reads CASRNHGQGGKETQYF. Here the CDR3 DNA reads TGCGCCAGCAGGAACCACGGACAGGGAGGAAAAGAGACCCAGTACTTC.

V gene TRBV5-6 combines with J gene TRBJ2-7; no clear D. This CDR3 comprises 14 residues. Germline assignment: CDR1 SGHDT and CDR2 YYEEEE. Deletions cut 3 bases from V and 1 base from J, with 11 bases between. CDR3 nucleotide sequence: TGTGCCAGCAGCTCCCCCACGGAGTCCTACGAGCAGTACTTC. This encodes CASSSPTESYEQYF.

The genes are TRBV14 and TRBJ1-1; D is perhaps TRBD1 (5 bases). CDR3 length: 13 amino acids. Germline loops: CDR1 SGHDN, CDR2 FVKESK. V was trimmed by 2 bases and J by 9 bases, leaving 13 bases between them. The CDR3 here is CASSQPGPRKAFF. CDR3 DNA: TGTGCCAGCAGCCAACCGGGACCGCGGAAAGCTTTCTTT. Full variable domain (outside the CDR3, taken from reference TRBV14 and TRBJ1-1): EAGVTQFPSHSVIEKGQTVTLRCDPISGHDNLYWYRRVMGKEIKFLLHFVKESKQDESGMPNNRFLAERTGGTYSTLKVQPAELEDSGVYFCASSQPGPRKAFFGQGTRLTVV.

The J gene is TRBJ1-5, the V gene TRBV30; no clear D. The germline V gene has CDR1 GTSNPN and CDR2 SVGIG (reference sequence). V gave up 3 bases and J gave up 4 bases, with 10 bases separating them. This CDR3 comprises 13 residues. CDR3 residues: CAWRRSTNQPQHF. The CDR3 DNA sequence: TGTGCCTGGAGGCGGTCAACAAATCAGCCCCAGCATTTT.

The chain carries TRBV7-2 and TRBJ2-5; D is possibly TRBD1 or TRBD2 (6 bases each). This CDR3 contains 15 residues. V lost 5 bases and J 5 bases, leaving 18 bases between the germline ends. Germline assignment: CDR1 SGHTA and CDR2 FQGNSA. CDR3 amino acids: CASSPSRGPAETQYF. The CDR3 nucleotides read TGTGCCAGCAGCCCATCACGGGGGCCGGCGGAGACCCAGTACTTC.

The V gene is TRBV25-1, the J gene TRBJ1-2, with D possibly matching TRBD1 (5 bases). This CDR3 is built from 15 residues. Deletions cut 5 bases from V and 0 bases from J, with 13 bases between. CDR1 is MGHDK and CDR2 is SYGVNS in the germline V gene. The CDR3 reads CASSNTGNSNYGYTF. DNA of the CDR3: TGTGCCAGCAGTAACACAGGAAACTCTAACTATGGCTACACCTTC.

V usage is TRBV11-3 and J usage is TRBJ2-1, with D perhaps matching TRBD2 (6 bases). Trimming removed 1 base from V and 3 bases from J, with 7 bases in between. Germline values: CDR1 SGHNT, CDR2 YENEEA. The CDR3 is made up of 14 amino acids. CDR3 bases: TGTGCCAGCAGCTTAGGGGGGGTCTACAATGAGCAGTTCTTC. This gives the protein CASSLGGVYNEQFF.

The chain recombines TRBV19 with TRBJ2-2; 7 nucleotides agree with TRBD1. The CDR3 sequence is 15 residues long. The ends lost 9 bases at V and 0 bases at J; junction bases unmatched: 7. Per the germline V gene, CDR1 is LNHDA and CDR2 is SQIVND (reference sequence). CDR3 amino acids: CASSTGTANTGELFF. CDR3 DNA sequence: TGTGCCAGCTCAACCGGGACAGCGAACACCGGGGAGCTGTTTTTT.

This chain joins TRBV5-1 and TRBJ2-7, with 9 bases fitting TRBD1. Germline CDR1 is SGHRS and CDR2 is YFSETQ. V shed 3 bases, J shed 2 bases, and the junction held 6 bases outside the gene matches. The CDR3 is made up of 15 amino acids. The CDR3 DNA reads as TGCGCCAGCAGCTGGACAGGGGTCACCACCTACGAGCAGTACTTC. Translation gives CASSWTGVTTYEQYF.

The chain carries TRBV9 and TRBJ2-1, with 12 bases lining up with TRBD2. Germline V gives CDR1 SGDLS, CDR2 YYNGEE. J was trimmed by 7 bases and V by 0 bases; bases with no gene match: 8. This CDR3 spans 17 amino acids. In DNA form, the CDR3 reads TGTGCCAGCAGCGTAGCTCCAACTAGCGGGGGGATTAATGAGCAGTTCTTC. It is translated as CASSVAPTSGGINEQFF.

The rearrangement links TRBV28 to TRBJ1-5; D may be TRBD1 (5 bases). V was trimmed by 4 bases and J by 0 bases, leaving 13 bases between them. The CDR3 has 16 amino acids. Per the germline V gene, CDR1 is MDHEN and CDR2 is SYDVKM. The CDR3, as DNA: TGTGCCAGCAGTTCCGGGACGGGGTATAGCAATCAGCCCCAGCATTTT. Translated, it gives CASSSGTGYSNQPQHF.